The next 9 T cell receptor beta chains were all read from a single sample in a study of identical twins. MiXCR was run by TCRdb on the 5' RACE reads, yielding one entry per CDR3 protein. The data contain some 760,000 distinct CDR3 sequences, 15% to 20% of them seen just once; the ten biggest clones take up about 12%. These records were also assigned to another study, of T cells expressing NK-cell markers.

Source material: PBMCs. These receptor sequences come from a woman in her late teens or twenties in good health.

The V call is TRBV12-3 or TRBV12-4, the J call TRBJ2-1; D gene uncertain. The CDR3 has 15 residues. The V end lost 6 bases, the J end lost 0 bases, and 12 bases lay between the germline ends. CDR3 in amino acids: CASSWTASSYNEQFF. The DNA of the CDR3 is TGTGCCAGCAGCTGGACCGCCAGCTCCTACAATGAGCAGTTCTTC.

This chain connects TRBV30 to TRBJ2-7, with TRBD2 as a possible D gene (6 bases). The CDR3 consists of 11 residues. V lost 0 bases to trimming and J lost 10 bases, with 10 bases between them. Germline V gene data show CDR1 as GTSNPN and CDR2 as SVGIG (reference sequence). The CDR3 sequence is CAWSVVREQYF. The DNA of the CDR3 is TGTGCCTGGAGTGTGGTGCGGGAACAGTACTTC.

This clonotype was counted between two and nine times. The chain carries TRBV12-3 or TRBV12-4 and TRBJ2-5; tentatively, D is TRBD1 or TRBD2 (5 bases each). V was shortened by 6 bases and J by 2 bases, with 10 bases between the two germline ends. The CDR3 length is 13 residues. The CDR3: CASSGALQETQYF. CDR3 in DNA: TGTGCCAGCAGCGGGGCCTTACAAGAGACCCAGTACTTC.

The chain employs TRBV20-1 and TRBJ1-3, with D possibly being TRBD1 (6 bases). The CDR3 has 14 amino acids. The ends were cut back, 5 bases at V and 0 bases at J, with 11 bases in the middle. Looked up from germline, CDR1 is DFQATT and CDR2 is SNEGSKA (reference sequence). CDR3 in DNA: TGCAGTGCTCAAGGGGGATACTCTGGAAACACCATATATTTT. Its translation is CSAQGGYSGNTIYF.

The V call is TRBV27, the J call TRBJ1-5; weak D call: TRBD1 (5 bases). Deletions cut 8 bases from V and 1 base from J, with 12 bases between. Germline V gene lookup returns CDR1 MNHEY and CDR2 SMNVEV (reference sequence). This CDR3 has 14 residues. The CDR3 DNA is TGTGCCAGCCGGTTCGAGGGGAGCAATCAGCCCCAGCATTTT. As protein: CASRFEGSNQPQHF.

This clonotype was seen ten or more times. This chain joins TRBV29-1 and TRBJ2-7, with TRBD2 identical over 9 bases. The CDR3 runs to 18 residues. Germline V gene data show CDR1 as SQVTM and CDR2 as ANQGSEA. V was pared by 1 base and J by 6 bases, with 19 bases of the junction left unmatched. The CDR3 here is CSVEGGGSAGGFSLEQYF. The CDR3 nucleotides are TGCAGCGTTGAAGGTGGGGGCTCAGCGGGGGGTTTCTCTCTCGAGCAGTACTTC.

This clonotype came up a few times. The CDR3 loop is CSVEENSNEQFF. CDR3 in DNA: TGCAGCGTTGAAGAAAACAGCAATGAGCAGTTCTTC. V is TRBV29-1 and J is TRBJ2-1; D gene ambiguous. Deletions cut 0 bases from V and 6 bases from J, with 6 bases between. Germline V gene sequence: CDR1 SQVTM, CDR2 ANQGSEA. This CDR3 is 12 amino acids long.

Only a few counts were recorded for this clonotype. The V call is TRBV5-1, the J call TRBJ2-2; 13 nucleotides match TRBD2. Germline V gives CDR1 SGHRS, CDR2 YFSETQ. This CDR3 is built from 17 residues. Unmatched junction bases numbered 10, after V lost 4 bases and J lost 7 bases. CDR3 region: CASSPRSWTSGGGELFF. The CDR3 region has the DNA TGCGCCAGCAGCCCCCGATCTTGGACTAGCGGGGGCGGGGAGCTGTTTTTT.

This clonotype occurred once. The rearrangement uses TRBV12-3 or TRBV12-4 and TRBJ2-1; D is uncertain. Trimming removed 2 bases at V and 4 bases at J, with 12 bases between. This CDR3 spans 15 amino acids. CDR3 sequence (DNA): TGTGCCAGCAGTTTATTAGCATTTTCTTACAATGAGCAGTTCTTC. It codes for CASSLLAFSYNEQFF.